This T cell receptor beta chain is from a study of regulatory T cells in long-lasting Graves disease. Arm-PCR of CDR3 regions and iRepertoire HTBI primers were used to build TCR beta libraries. TCRdb reprocessed the multiplex PCR reads via MiXCR and lists one record per CDR3 protein. The sample lists roughly 490,000 distinct CDR3 sequences, roughly 23% occurring once. There are 16 residues in the CDR3. The junction had 9 bases not matched to a gene; V was cut back by 4 bases and J by 0 bases. In germline, CDR1 is LGHNA, CDR2 YSLEER. Time point defined: persistent/refractory GD, antithyroid drugs over 5 years with positive TRAb. The TCR library used RNA extracted from PBMCs.

This chain uses TRBV4-3 with TRBJ2-7, with 7 bases aligning to TRBD1. Sequencing used peripheral blood mononuclear cells (PBMCs), obtained when the disease was refractory, from a patient treated with antithyroid drugs. The sequence was obtained from a female donor with Graves disease. CDR3 nucleotides: TGCGCCAGCAGCCCTGCGACAGGGACCTACTCCTACGAGCAGTACTTC. It yields the protein CASSPATGTYSYEQYF.